Listed below are T cell receptor beta chains from one sample, sequenced in a study of blood T cell repertoires in COVID-19. The table came from immunoSEQ multiplex PCR; TCRdb's copy has only in-frame clones and leaves some out. The sample lists some 230,000 clones, roughly 85% seen once, with about 3% in the top ten. The sample consisted of peripheral blood. The receptors shown here come from a man aged 45-60 years who had recovered from COVID-19. Each CDR3 is given with its conserved first and last residue. The order of the fields is D gene, clone size, J gene, V gene, CDR3 protein, CDR3 DNA. A D gene is named only where the DNA matches it firmly. The size field is filled for only some rows; it gives once, few, many or a size class.

d_gene: TRBD1; abundance: NA; j_gene: TRBJ2-2; v_gene: TRBV18; CDR3aa: CASSPLGQGAGELFF; CDR3nt: TGTGCCAGCTCACCCCTAGGACAGGGGGCCGGGGAGCTGTTTTTT
d_gene: NA; abundance: NA; j_gene: TRBJ1-5; v_gene: TRBV19; CDR3aa: CASSMAVRVINQPQHF; CDR3nt: TGTGCCAGTAGTATGGCAGTGAGGGTTATCAATCAGCCCCAGCATTTT
d_gene: NA; abundance: NA; j_gene: TRBJ2-5; v_gene: TRBV5-1; CDR3aa: CASSQAGKETQYF; CDR3nt: TGCGCCAGCAGCCAAGCAGGGAAAGAGACCCAGTACTTC
d_gene: TRBD2; abundance: NA; j_gene: TRBJ2-1; v_gene: TRBV6-5; CDR3aa: CASTGTSGSRSEQFF; CDR3nt: TGTGCCAGCACGGGGACTAGCGGGAGCCGGAGTGAGCAGTTCTTC
d_gene: TRBD1; abundance: NA; j_gene: TRBJ2-2; v_gene: TRBV29-1; CDR3aa: CSVRGQGAFFTGELFF; CDR3nt: TGCAGCGTTCGGGGACAGGGAGCTTTCTTCACCGGGGAGCTGTTTTTT
d_gene: NA; abundance: NA; j_gene: TRBJ1-4; v_gene: TRBV28; CDR3aa: CASSSPSTNEKLFF; CDR3nt: TGTGCCAGCAGTTCTCCGTCAACTAATGAAAAACTGTTTTTT
d_gene: NA; abundance: NA; j_gene: TRBJ1-1; v_gene: TRBV19; CDR3aa: CASITGGSYTEAFF; CDR3nt: TGTGCCAGTATTACGGGGGGGTCCTACACTGAAGCTTTCTTT
d_gene: TRBD1; abundance: few; j_gene: TRBJ1-1; v_gene: TRBV7-6; CDR3aa: CASSLGTGENTEAFF; CDR3nt: TGTGCCAGCAGCTTAGGGACAGGGGAGAACACTGAAGCTTTCTTT
d_gene: TRBD1; abundance: NA; j_gene: TRBJ1-2; v_gene: TRBV9; CDR3aa: CASSVDRSSTGTYGYTF; CDR3nt: TGTGCCAGCAGCGTAGACCGCTCGTCGACAGGGACCTATGGCTACACCTTC
d_gene: TRBD2; abundance: NA; j_gene: TRBJ2-7; v_gene: TRBV3-1/TRBV3-2; CDR3aa: CASSQGERGPQQYF; CDR3nt: TGTGCCAGCAGCCAAGGGGAGCGGGGACCCCAACAGTACTTC
d_gene: TRBD1; abundance: NA; j_gene: TRBJ1-5; v_gene: TRBV2; CDR3aa: CASSSDPGDRNQPQHF; CDR3nt: TGTGCCAGCTCTAGTGATCCGGGGGACAGAAATCAGCCCCAGCATTTT
d_gene: TRBD1; abundance: NA; j_gene: TRBJ1-1; v_gene: TRBV3-1/TRBV3-2; CDR3aa: CASSYRGRTEAFF; CDR3nt: TGTGCCAGCAGTTACAGGGGGCGGACTGAAGCTTTCTTT
d_gene: NA; abundance: NA; j_gene: TRBJ1-1; v_gene: TRBV5-1; CDR3aa: CASSVAANTEAFF; CDR3nt: TGCGCCAGCAGTGTGGCTGCAAACACTGAAGCTTTCTTT
d_gene: NA; abundance: NA; j_gene: TRBJ2-1; v_gene: TRBV6-5; CDR3aa: CASSLRFTYNEQFF; CDR3nt: TGTGCCAGCAGCCTTAGATTTACCTACAATGAGCAGTTCTTC
d_gene: NA; abundance: NA; j_gene: TRBJ1-2; v_gene: TRBV30; CDR3aa: CAWSVDPIIVYGYTF; CDR3nt: TGTGCCTGGAGTGTAGATCCGATAATAGTCTATGGCTACACCTTC
d_gene: NA; abundance: NA; j_gene: TRBJ2-7; v_gene: TRBV10-3; CDR3aa: CAISEMRYEQYF; CDR3nt: TGTGCCATCAGTGAGATGCGATACGAGCAGTACTTC
d_gene: NA; abundance: NA; j_gene: TRBJ2-7; v_gene: TRBV4-1; CDR3aa: CASSQRNLVPGGGYEQYF; CDR3nt: TGCGCCAGCAGCCAAAGGAATTTGGTTCCAGGGGGAGGCTACGAGCAGTACTTC
d_gene: TRBD2; abundance: NA; j_gene: TRBJ2-5; v_gene: TRBV28; CDR3aa: CASSYDQGTSVKTQYF; CDR3nt: TGTGCCAGCAGTTACGACCAAGGGACTAGCGTCAAGACCCAGTACTTC
d_gene: NA; abundance: NA; j_gene: TRBJ2-5; v_gene: TRBV29-1; CDR3aa: CSVGTQETQYF; CDR3nt: TGCAGCGTAGGGACACAAGAGACCCAGTACTTC
d_gene: TRBD1; abundance: NA; j_gene: TRBJ2-7; v_gene: TRBV10-2; CDR3aa: CASSKETGDEQYF; CDR3nt: TGCGCCAGCTCGAAAGAAACAGGGGACGAGCAGTACTTC
d_gene: TRBD2; abundance: NA; j_gene: TRBJ2-7; v_gene: TRBV19; CDR3aa: CASMSGSPSYEQYF; CDR3nt: TGTGCCAGTATGAGCGGGAGCCCATCCTACGAGCAGTACTTC
d_gene: TRBD2; abundance: NA; j_gene: TRBJ2-7; v_gene: TRBV7-9; CDR3aa: CASSSHSGSSYEQYF; CDR3nt: TGTGCCAGCAGCTCCCATAGCGGGAGCTCCTACGAGCAGTACTTC
d_gene: NA; abundance: NA; j_gene: TRBJ2-1; v_gene: TRBV16; CDR3aa: CASSQWQGYNEQFF; CDR3nt: TGTGCCAGCAGCCAATGGCAGGGTTACAATGAGCAGTTCTTC
d_gene: NA; abundance: NA; j_gene: TRBJ2-1; v_gene: TRBV28; CDR3aa: CASSGGRGRDEQFF; CDR3nt: TGTGCCAGCAGTGGTGGTAGGGGCAGGGATGAGCAGTTCTTC